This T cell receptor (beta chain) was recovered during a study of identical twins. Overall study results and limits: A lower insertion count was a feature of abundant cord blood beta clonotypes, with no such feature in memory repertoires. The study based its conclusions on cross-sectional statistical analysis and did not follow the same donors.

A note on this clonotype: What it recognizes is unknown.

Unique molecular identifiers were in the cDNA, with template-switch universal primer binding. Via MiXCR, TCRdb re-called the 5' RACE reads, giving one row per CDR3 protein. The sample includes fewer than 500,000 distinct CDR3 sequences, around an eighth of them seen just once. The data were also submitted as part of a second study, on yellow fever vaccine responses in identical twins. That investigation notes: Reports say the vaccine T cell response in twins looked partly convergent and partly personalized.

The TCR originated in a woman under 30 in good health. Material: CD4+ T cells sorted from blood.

For the CDR3, the DNA is TGTGCCAGCAGCTCCCTAGGGGACGGGGGGGTCGACAATGAGCAGTTCTTC. It encodes CASSSLGDGGVDNEQFF. V gene TRBV5-6 combines with J gene TRBJ2-1; 8 nucleotides match TRBD2. The CDR3 is 17 amino acids. Trimming cost V 3 bases and J 5 bases; bases outside gene matches: 13. Germline V gene data show CDR1 as SGHDT and CDR2 as YYEEEE.